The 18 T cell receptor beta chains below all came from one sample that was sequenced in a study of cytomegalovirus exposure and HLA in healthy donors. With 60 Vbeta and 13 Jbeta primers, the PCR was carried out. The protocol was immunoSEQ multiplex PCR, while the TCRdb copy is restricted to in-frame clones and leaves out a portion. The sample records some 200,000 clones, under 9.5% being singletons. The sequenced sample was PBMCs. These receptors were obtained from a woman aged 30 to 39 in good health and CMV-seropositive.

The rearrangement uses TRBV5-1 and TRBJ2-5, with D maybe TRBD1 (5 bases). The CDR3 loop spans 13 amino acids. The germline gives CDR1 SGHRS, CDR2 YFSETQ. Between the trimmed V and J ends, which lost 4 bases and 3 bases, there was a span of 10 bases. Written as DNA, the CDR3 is TGCGCCAGCAGCGGCGAAGGGGAAGAGACCCAGTACTTC. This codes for CASSGEGEETQYF.

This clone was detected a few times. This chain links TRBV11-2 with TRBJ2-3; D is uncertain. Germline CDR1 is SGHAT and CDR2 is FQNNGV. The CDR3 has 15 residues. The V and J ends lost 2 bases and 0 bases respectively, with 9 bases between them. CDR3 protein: CASSLLLPSTDTQYF. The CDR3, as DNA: TGTGCCAGCAGCTTACTACTACCTAGCACAGATACGCAGTATTTT. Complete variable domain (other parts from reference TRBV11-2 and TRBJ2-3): EAGVAQSPRYKIIEKRQSVAFWCNPISGHATLYWYQQILGQGPKLLIQFQNNGVVDDSQLPKDRFSAERLKGVDSTLKIQPAKLEDSAVYLCASSLLLPSTDTQYFGPGTRLTVL.

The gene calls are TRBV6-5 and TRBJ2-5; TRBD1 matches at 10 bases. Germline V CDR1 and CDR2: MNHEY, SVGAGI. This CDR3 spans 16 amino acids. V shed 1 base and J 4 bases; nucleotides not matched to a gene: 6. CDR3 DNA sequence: TGTGCCAGCAGTTACTTGGACAGGGGGAGAGGAGAGACCCAGTACTTC. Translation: CASSYLDRGRGETQYF.

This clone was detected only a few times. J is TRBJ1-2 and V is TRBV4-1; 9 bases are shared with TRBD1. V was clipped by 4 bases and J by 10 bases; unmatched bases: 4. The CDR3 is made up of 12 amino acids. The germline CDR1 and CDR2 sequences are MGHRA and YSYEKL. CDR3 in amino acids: CASSPGQGDYTF. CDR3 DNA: TGCGCCAGCAGCCCGGGACAGGGTGACTACACCTTC.

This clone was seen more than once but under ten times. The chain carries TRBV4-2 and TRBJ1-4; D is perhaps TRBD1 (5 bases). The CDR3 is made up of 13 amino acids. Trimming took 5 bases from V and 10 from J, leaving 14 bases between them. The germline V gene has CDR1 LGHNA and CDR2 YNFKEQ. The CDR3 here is CASSSLGGGKLFF. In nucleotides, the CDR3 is TGTGCCAGCAGCTCCCTTGGGGGGGGAAAACTGTTTTTT.

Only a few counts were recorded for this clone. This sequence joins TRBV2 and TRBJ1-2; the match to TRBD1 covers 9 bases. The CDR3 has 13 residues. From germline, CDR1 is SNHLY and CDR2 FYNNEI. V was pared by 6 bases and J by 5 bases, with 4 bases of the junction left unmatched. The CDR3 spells CASRGDRVYGYTF. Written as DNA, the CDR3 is TGTGCCAGCAGGGGGGACAGGGTATATGGCTACACCTTC.

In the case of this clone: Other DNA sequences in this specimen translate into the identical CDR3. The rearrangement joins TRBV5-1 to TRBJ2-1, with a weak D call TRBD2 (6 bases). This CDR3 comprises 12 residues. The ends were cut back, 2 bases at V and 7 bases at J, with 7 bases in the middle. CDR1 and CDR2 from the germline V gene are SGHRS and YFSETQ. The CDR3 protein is CASSLRENEQFF. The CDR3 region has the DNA TGCGCCAGCAGCTTACGGGAGAATGAGCAGTTCTTC. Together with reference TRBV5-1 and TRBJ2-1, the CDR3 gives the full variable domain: KAGVTQTPRYLIKTRGQQVTLSCSPISGHRSVSWYQQTPGQGLQFLFEYFSETQRNKGNFPGRFSGRQFSNSRSEMNVSTLELGDSALYLCASSLRENEQFFGPGTRLTVL.

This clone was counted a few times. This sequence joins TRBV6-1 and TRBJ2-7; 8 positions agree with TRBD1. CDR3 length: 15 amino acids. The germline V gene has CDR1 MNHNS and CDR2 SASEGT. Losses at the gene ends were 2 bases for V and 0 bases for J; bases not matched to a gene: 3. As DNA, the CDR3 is TGTGCCAGCAGTGAAATGACAGGGGCCTCCTACGAGCAGTACTTC. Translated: CASSEMTGASYEQYF.

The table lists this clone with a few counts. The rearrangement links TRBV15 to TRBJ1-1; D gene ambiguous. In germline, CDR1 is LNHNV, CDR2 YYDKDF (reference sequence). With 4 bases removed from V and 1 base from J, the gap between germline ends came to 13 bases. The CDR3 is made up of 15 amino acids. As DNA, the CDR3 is TGTGCCACCAGCACCGCAACGAGGGCGAACACTGAAGCTTTCTTT. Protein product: CATSTATRANTEAFF.

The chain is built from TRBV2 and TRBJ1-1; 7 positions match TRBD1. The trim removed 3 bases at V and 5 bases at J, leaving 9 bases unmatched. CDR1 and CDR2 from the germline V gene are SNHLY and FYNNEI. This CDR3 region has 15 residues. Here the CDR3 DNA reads TGTGCCAGCAGTGACACAGGGGTTGTGGGAACTGAAGCTTTCTTT. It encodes CASSDTGVVGTEAFF.

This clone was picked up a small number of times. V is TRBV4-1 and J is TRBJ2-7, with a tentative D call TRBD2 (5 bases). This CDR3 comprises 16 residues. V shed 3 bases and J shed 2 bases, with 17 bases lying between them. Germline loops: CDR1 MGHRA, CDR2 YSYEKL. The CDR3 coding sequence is TGCGCCAGCAGCCAGGAAGGCAGGAGGACTCCCTACGAGCAGTACTTC. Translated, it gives CASSQEGRRTPYEQYF.

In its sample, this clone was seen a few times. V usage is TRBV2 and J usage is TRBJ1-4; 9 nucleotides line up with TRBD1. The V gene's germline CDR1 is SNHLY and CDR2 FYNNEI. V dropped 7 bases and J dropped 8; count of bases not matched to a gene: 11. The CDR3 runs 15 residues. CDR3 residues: CASTLGGQGGEKLFF. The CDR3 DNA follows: TGTGCCAGCACTCTAGGGGGACAGGGAGGCGAAAAACTGTTTTTT.

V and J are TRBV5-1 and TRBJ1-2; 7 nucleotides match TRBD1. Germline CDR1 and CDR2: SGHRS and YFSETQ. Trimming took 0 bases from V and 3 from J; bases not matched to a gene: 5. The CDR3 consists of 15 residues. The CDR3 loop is CASSLGGTGDYGYTF. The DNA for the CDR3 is TGCGCCAGCAGCTTGGGGGGTACAGGGGACTATGGCTACACCTTC.

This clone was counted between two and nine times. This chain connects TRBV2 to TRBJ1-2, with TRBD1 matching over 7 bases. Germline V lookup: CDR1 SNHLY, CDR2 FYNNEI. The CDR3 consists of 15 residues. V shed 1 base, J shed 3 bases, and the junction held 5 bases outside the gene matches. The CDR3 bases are TGTGCCAGCAGTGAAGTAGGGGGCGCTCACTATGGCTACACCTTC. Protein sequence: CASSEVGGAHYGYTF.

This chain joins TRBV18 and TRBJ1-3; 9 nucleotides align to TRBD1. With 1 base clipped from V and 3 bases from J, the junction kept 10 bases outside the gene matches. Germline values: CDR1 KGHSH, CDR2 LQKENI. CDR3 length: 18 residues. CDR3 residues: CASSPQQGQGNFGNTIYF. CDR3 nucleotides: TGTGCCAGCTCACCACAACAAGGACAGGGGAATTTTGGAAACACCATATATTTT.

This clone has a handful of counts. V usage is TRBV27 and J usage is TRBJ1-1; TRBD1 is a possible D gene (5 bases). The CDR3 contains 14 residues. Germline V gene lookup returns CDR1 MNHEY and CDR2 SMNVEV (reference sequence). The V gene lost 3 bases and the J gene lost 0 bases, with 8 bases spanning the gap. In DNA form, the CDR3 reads TGTGCCAGCAGTTTTTCCAGGGTGAACACTGAAGCTTTCTTT. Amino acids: CASSFSRVNTEAFF.

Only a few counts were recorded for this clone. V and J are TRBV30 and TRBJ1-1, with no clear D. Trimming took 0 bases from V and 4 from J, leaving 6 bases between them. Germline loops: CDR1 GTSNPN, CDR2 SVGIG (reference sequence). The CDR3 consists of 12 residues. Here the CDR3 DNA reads TGTGCCTGGAGTGTTGGCTCCACTGAAGCTTTCTTT. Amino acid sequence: CAWSVGSTEAFF.

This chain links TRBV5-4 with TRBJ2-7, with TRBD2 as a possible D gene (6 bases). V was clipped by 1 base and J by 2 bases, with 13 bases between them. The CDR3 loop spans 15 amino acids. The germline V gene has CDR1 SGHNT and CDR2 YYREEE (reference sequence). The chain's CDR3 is CASSLNIADPYEQYF. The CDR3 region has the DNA TGTGCCAGCAGCTTGAACATAGCGGACCCCTACGAGCAGTACTTC.